These 15 T cell receptor beta chains share one sample of origin, sequenced in a study of T cells after yellow fever vaccination. TCRdb reanalysed the 5' RACE reads using MiXCR and keeps one entry per CDR3 protein. There are 250,000 to 400,000 distinct CDR3 sequences in the sample; approximately 4% occur only once, and roughly a fifth lies in the top ten. This sample comprised PBMCs, obtained 15 days after the yellow fever booster vaccination. The receptors were gathered from a young man who received the YFV17D yellow fever vaccine.

This clonotype was seen repeatedly, ten times or more. V and J are TRBV7-2 and TRBJ1-1, with D possibly matching TRBD1 (6 bases). Germline CDR1 reads SGHTA; CDR2 reads FQGNSA. There are 14 residues in the CDR3. V gave up 4 bases and J gave up 7 bases, with 16 bases separating them. CDR3 in amino acids: CASSSTSGEVEAFF. As DNA, the CDR3 is TGTGCCAGCAGCTCCACTTCAGGGGAGGTTGAAGCTTTCTTT.

J is TRBJ1-1 and V is TRBV18, with D maybe TRBD1 (5 bases). The V gene lost 3 bases and the J gene lost 3 bases, with 8 bases spanning the gap. CDR1 KGHSH and CDR2 LQKENI come from the germline V gene. CDR3 size: 13 residues. CDR3 sequence reads: CASSPEQDTEAFF. The CDR3 DNA sequence: TGTGCCAGCTCACCGGAACAGGACACTGAAGCTTTCTTT.

This clonotype has a count of ten or more. The chain is built from TRBV20-1 and TRBJ1-5; 8 bases agree with TRBD1. The junction had 4 bases not matched to a gene; V was cut back by 3 bases and J by 3 bases. The CDR3 has 14 amino acids. CDR1 DFQATT and CDR2 SNEGSKA come from the germline V gene (reference sequence). CDR3 in amino acids: CSARTGADNQPQHF. CDR3 DNA sequence: TGCAGTGCTAGGACAGGGGCGGACAATCAGCCCCAGCATTTT.

Many counts were recorded for this clonotype. The V call is TRBV12-3 or TRBV12-4, the J call TRBJ2-3, with D hard to call. CDR3 length: 14 amino acids. The V gene lost 4 bases and the J gene lost 0 bases, with 8 bases spanning the gap. DNA of the CDR3: TGTGCCAGCAGTTGGGTCCACAGCACAGATACGCAGTATTTT. Translation: CASSWVHSTDTQYF.

V and J are TRBV5-5 and TRBJ1-2, with D tentatively TRBD1 (6 bases). The V end lost 5 bases, the J end lost 1 base, and 9 bases lay between the germline ends. The germline V gene encodes CDR1 SGHKS and CDR2 YYEKEE (reference sequence). This CDR3 contains 13 residues. The CDR3 spells CASRDSDNYGYTF. In nucleotides, the CDR3 is TGTGCCAGCAGGGACAGTGATAACTATGGCTACACCTTC.

The gene calls are TRBV28 and TRBJ1-2, with 9 bases fitting TRBD1. V lost 6 bases and J lost 4; bases outside the gene matches: 9. The CDR3 is 15 residues long. Germline loops: CDR1 MDHEN, CDR2 SYDVKM. The CDR3 protein is CASSPAGQGAYGYTF. The CDR3 nucleotides read TGTGCCAGCAGCCCCGCGGGACAGGGAGCCTATGGCTACACCTTC.

There are many counts of this clonotype. The chain joins TRBV12-3 or TRBV12-4 to TRBJ1-5; D remains ambiguous. CDR3 length: 11 residues. V lost 1 base to trimming and J lost 5 bases, with 0 bases between them. The CDR3 DNA reads TGTGCCAGCAGTTTAGATCAGCCCCAGCATTTT. This translates into CASSLDQPQHF.

Many counts were recorded for this clonotype. The chain employs TRBV7-2 and TRBJ2-2; D is undetermined. CDR1 SGHTA and CDR2 FQGNSA come from the germline V gene. The V and J ends lost 6 bases and 5 bases respectively, with 4 bases between them. CDR3 length: 11 amino acids. DNA of the CDR3: TGTGCCAGCAGAGGGACCGGGGAGCTGTTTTTT. Encoded protein: CASRGTGELFF.

This clonotype showed up just a few times. For the CDR3, the DNA is TGTGCCAGCAGCTTAGCGTTGGGAACAGGGACGAACACTGAAGCTTTCTTT. This gives the protein CASSLALGTGTNTEAFF. This chain connects TRBV7-2 to TRBJ1-1; weak D call: TRBD1 (6 bases). V dropped 0 bases and J dropped 1 base, with 15 bases sitting between them. Germline CDR1 reads SGHTA; CDR2 reads FQGNSA. This CDR3 has 17 amino acids.

V gene TRBV6-2 or TRBV6-3 combines with J gene TRBJ2-2; D is unclear. Trimming took 5 bases from V and 6 from J, leaving 4 bases between them. Germline CDR1 reads MNHEY; CDR2 reads SVGEGT. The CDR3 has 11 residues. CDR3 in DNA: TGTGCCAGCAGTAACGCCGGGGAGCTGTTTTTT. Its translation is CASSNAGELFF.

This clonotype was detected a few times. The rearrangement links TRBV12-3 or TRBV12-4 to TRBJ1-6; D is perhaps TRBD1 (5 bases). The CDR3 covers 13 residues. Trimming removed 8 bases at V and 7 bases at J, with 12 bases between. CDR3 region: CASLLRENSPLHF. The DNA of the CDR3 is TGTGCCAGCCTACTCAGGGAAAATTCACCCCTCCACTTT.

Many counts were recorded for this clonotype. The chain employs TRBV29-1 and TRBJ2-1, with D tentatively TRBD2 (5 bases). Germline values: CDR1 SQVTM, CDR2 ANQGSEA. V lost 3 bases and J 8 bases, leaving 14 bases between the germline ends. The CDR3 is 13 amino acids. The CDR3 here is CSVDGVIGHEQFF. The CDR3 DNA is TGCAGCGTTGACGGGGTAATCGGCCATGAGCAGTTCTTC.

This clonotype was detected ten times or more. This rearrangement joins TRBV7-8 to TRBJ2-2, with no clear D. The CDR3 is 17 amino acids. V lost 5 bases and J lost 5, with 21 bases in between. Germline loops: CDR1 SGHVS, CDR2 FQNEAQ. CDR3 amino acids: CASSMGPLAGMTGELFF. DNA of the CDR3: TGTGCCAGCAGCATGGGCCCACTGGCTGGGATGACCGGGGAGCTGTTTTTT.

This clonotype showed up many times. This rearrangement joins TRBV7-8 to TRBJ2-3; D possibly matches TRBD1 or TRBD2 (5 bases each). V lost 6 bases and J lost 0, with 7 bases in between. The CDR3 covers 13 residues. Germline loops: CDR1 SGHVS, CDR2 FQNEAQ. CDR3 sequence: CASRWGSTDTQYF. CDR3 in DNA: TGTGCCAGCAGGTGGGGGAGCACAGATACGCAGTATTTT.

This clonotype was seen many times. CDR3 in DNA: TGTGCCAGCACCCAGGGTGGGTCGACCGGGGAGCTGTTTTTT. This gives the protein CASTQGGSTGELFF. The V call is TRBV6-5, the J call TRBJ2-2; tentative D call: TRBD1 (5 bases). V lost 7 bases and J lost 5, with 14 bases in between. The germline gives CDR1 MNHEY, CDR2 SVGAGI. CDR3 length: 14 residues.